This TCR beta chain was sequenced during a study of identical twins. In its sample, this clonotype was seen a few times. Each CDR3 protein gets one entry after TCRdb re-called the 5' RACE reads with MiXCR. The data show some 690,000 distinct CDR3 sequences, 21% seen once. Per the germline V gene, CDR1 is SGHTA and CDR2 is FQGNSA. Losses at the gene ends were 3 bases for V and 8 bases for J; bases not matched to a gene: 5. The CDR3 is 13 amino acids. The same data also contributed to another study, on T cells expressing NK-cell markers. That source notes: Among eight sequenced donors, seven carried HCMV seropositivity while one was seronegative. Once again these clonotypes came out on top in the CD3+CD56-NKG2C+ fraction of several donors.

The receptor's source is a woman aged 18-35 years in good health. The sample comprised PBMCs. The chain carries TRBV7-2 and TRBJ1-2; TRBD1 aligns across 8 bases. The CDR3 DNA sequence: TGTGCCAGCAGCTTTCAGGGGGCGAGGGGCTACACCTTC. Its translation: CASSFQGARGYTF.